This TCR beta chain came from a study of blood T cell repertoires in COVID-19. Study at large: Sites across the United States, Italy and Spain contributed samples from acute and convalescent COVID-19. Sample material is recorded as cDNA or gDNA derived from T cells, B-cell-depleted T cells, or PBMCs.

The V and J ends lost 8 bases and 7 bases, in that order; junction bases with no gene match: 5. Germline loops: CDR1 ENHRY, CDR2 SYGVKD. The CDR3 runs to 13 residues. In the original analysis: Scientists estimated how many nucleated cells there were by amplifying reference gene primers. Assay: immunoSEQ multiplex PCR; the TCRdb copy retains only in-frame clones and omits some. V and J calls and clone size are copied from that table; D and trimming were computed from the DNA. Of over 200,000 clones listed, around 82% are singletons. The sample comprised peripheral blood. The genes are TRBV10-3 and TRBJ1-6; 7 bases agree with TRBD1. This clonotype was obtained from an older man with acute or convalescent COVID-19. The CDR3: CAIRDSTNSPLHF. CDR3 sequence (DNA): TGTGCCATCCGGGACAGCACAAATTCACCCCTCCACTTT.